This T cell receptor (beta chain) was obtained from a study of technical replicates of blood from a handful of donors. Germline V gene lookup returns CDR1 SEHNR and CDR2 FQNEAQ (reference sequence). CDR3 size: 12 residues. Worth noting for this clone: The junction differs from germline at one of its ends, possibly a read error.

Measured with immunoSEQ multiplex PCR; TCRdb has only the in-frame clones, and not every one. The data show 82,000 or so clones, with nearly 96% seen just once and around 0.38% held by the top ten. This sequence originates from a human donor in good health. Material: T cells isolated from PBMCs. The V call is TRBV7-9, the J call TRBJ2-1; the D gene is possibly TRBD2 (5 bases). The DNA of the CDR3 is TGTGCCAGCAGCTCGGAGGTAACGGAGCCGTTCTTC. This encodes CASSSEVTEPFF.